One and the same sample provided the 4 T cell receptor beta chains below, sequenced in a study of cytomegalovirus exposure and HLA in healthy donors. The PCR was carried out with 60 Vbeta primers and 13 Jbeta primers. Generated by immunoSEQ multiplex PCR, the TCRdb table keeps only in-frame clones and is missing some. The profile covers hundreds of thousands of clones, with roughly 87% appearing a single time and approximately 6% taken by the ten largest. The material sequenced was PBMCs. These receptors all come from a man aged 35 to 55 in good health and CMV-seropositive.

The rearrangement links TRBV29-1 to TRBJ2-1, with 11 bases that match TRBD2. Germline V gives CDR1 SQVTM, CDR2 ANQGSEA. The V and J ends lost 3 bases and 4 bases, in that order; junction bases with no gene match: 2. The CDR3 length is 14 residues. The CDR3 nucleotides are TGCAGCGTTGACCTAGCGGGAGGTTACAATGAGCAGTTCTTC. It translates to CSVDLAGGYNEQFF.

This clone was seen just once. V gene TRBV6-1 combines with J gene TRBJ2-7; 8 nucleotides line up with TRBD1. The CDR3 extends over 13 amino acids. The J segment lost 3 bases and the V segment lost 5 bases, leaving 3 bases of the junction unmatched. Germline V gene lookup returns CDR1 MNHNS and CDR2 SASEGT. The CDR3 DNA reads as TGTGCCAGCAGTCAAGGACAGGGCTACGAGCAGTACTTC. It yields the protein CASSQGQGYEQYF.

V usage is TRBV6-1 and J usage is TRBJ1-3; D unresolved. The length of the CDR3 is 12 residues. Germline V gives CDR1 MNHNS, CDR2 SASEGT. V was clipped by 3 bases and J by 4 bases, with 4 bases between them. CDR3: CASSEAGNTIYF. The CDR3 DNA follows: TGTGCCAGCAGTGAGGCCGGAAACACCATATATTTT.

J is TRBJ1-5 and V is TRBV10-3; the match to TRBD1 covers 7 bases. The CDR3 is 15 residues long. Per the germline V gene, CDR1 is ENHRY and CDR2 is SYGVKD. V shed 1 base, J shed 4 bases, and the junction held 4 bases outside the gene matches. The CDR3 sequence: CAISEYGQDNQPQHF. The DNA for the CDR3 is TGTGCCATCAGTGAGTATGGACAGGATAATCAGCCCCAGCATTTT.